This passage covers 5 T cell receptor beta chains from one sample sequenced in a study of cytomegalovirus exposure and HLA in healthy donors. With 60 Vbeta and 13 Jbeta primers, the PCR was carried out. Sequenced by immunoSEQ multiplex PCR; TCRdb stores in-frame clones only, minus some. The table shows around 140,000 clones, with 88% occurring only once. Sequenced: PBMCs. The receptors were sampled from a woman in her 40s in good health and CMV-seronegative.

In regard to this clone: At one of its ends the junction is not consistent with the germline gene, which may arise from a read error. The chain carries TRBV7-9 and TRBJ2-6; 7 bases line up with TRBD1. CDR3 length: 17 amino acids. Looked up from germline, CDR1 is SEHNR and CDR2 is FQNEAQ (reference sequence). CDR3 sequence reads: CSSSLGTAFSGANVLTF. CDR3 bases: TGTTCCAGCAGCTTAGGGACAGCTTTCTCTGGGGCCAACGTCCTGACTTTC.

V is TRBV10-3 and J is TRBJ2-1, with 9 bases matching TRBD1. The ends lost 6 bases at V and 3 bases at J; junction bases unmatched: 9. This CDR3 has 16 amino acids. In germline, CDR1 is ENHRY, CDR2 SYGVKD. CDR3 in amino acids: CAIRGSEGQGYNEQFF. The DNA for the CDR3 is TGTGCCATCAGAGGTTCTGAGGGACAGGGCTACAATGAGCAGTTCTTC.

The chain uses TRBV2 and TRBJ2-1; 13 nucleotides agree with TRBD2. V shed 8 bases and J 6 bases; nucleotides not matched to a gene: 4. The length of the CDR3 is 14 residues. Germline assignment: CDR1 SNHLY and CDR2 FYNNEI. The CDR3 loop reads CASVGLAGVNEQFF. For the CDR3, the DNA is TGTGCCAGCGTAGGACTAGCGGGAGTCAATGAGCAGTTCTTC.

The chain couples TRBV27 to TRBJ2-1, with D possibly matching TRBD1 (6 bases). V lost 5 bases to trimming and J lost 3 bases, with 17 bases between them. The germline V gene encodes CDR1 MNHEY and CDR2 SMNVEV (reference sequence). The CDR3 length is 16 residues. The CDR3 region has the DNA TGTGCCAGCAGTCCGATGGGGGCAGGGCGCTACAATGAGCAGTTCTTC. Residues: CASSPMGAGRYNEQFF.

This sequence joins TRBV27 and TRBJ2-5; 7 nucleotides line up with TRBD1. The germline V gene has CDR1 MNHEY and CDR2 SMNVEV (reference sequence). The CDR3 sequence is 13 residues long. J gave up 5 bases and V 4 bases, and 4 bases lay outside the gene matches. The CDR3 here is CASSSGGWETQYF. DNA for the CDR3: TGTGCCAGCAGTTCAGGGGGTTGGGAGACCCAGTACTTC.